Below, 25 T cell receptor beta chains from the same sample are listed, as sequenced in a study of OX40 agonist ivuxolimab in advanced cancers. The protocol was immunoSEQ multiplex PCR, while the TCRdb copy is restricted to in-frame clones and leaves out a portion. The sample lists tens of thousands of clones; just over 90% were seen once. The material sequenced was CD4+ or CD8+ T cells sorted from blood, taken in a trial of the OX40 agonist ivuxolimab. These receptor sequences come from an adult with an advanced solid tumor such as melanoma, head and neck, liver or kidney cancer.

The chain combines TRBV19 with TRBJ2-1; D tentatively reads TRBD1 or TRBD2 (6 bases each). CDR1 is LNHDA and CDR2 is SQIVND in the germline V gene (reference sequence). Trimming stripped 6 bases from V and 3 bases from J, with 15 bases between. There are 15 residues in the CDR3. The CDR3 loop is CASSPTGGLYNEQFF. CDR3 nucleotide sequence: TGTGCCAGTAGCCCCACTGGGGGGCTCTACAATGAGCAGTTCTTC.

The genes are TRBV5-1 and TRBJ2-5, with TRBD1 matching over 10 bases. The germline gives CDR1 SGHRS, CDR2 YFSETQ. V lost 2 bases to trimming and J lost 5 bases; unmatched junction nucleotides: 9. This CDR3 has 16 residues. The CDR3 DNA is TGCGCCAGCAGCTTTGACAGGGGGCGGTTCGAGGAGACCCAGTACTTC. It yields the protein CASSFDRGRFEETQYF.

The V call is TRBV6-6, the J call TRBJ1-4, with D unclear. The V gene lost 6 bases and the J gene lost 2 bases, with 13 bases spanning the gap. Germline CDR1 reads MNHNY; CDR2 reads SVGAGI (reference sequence). CDR3 length: 15 amino acids. CDR3 amino acids: CASSPLVQTNEKLFF. CDR3 DNA: TGTGCCAGCAGCCCCCTCGTACAGACTAATGAAAAACTGTTTTTT.

The gene calls are TRBV5-4 and TRBJ1-1; the D is unclear. The CDR3 contains 13 residues. Germline V gives CDR1 SGHNT, CDR2 YYREEE (reference sequence). The V end was cut by 4 bases, the J end by 2 bases, with 9 bases between. The CDR3 loop reads CASSQGGNTEAFF. The CDR3, as DNA: TGTGCCAGCAGCCAAGGTGGTAACACTGAAGCTTTCTTT.

V is TRBV11-2 and J is TRBJ1-1; 12 positions agree with TRBD1. This CDR3 contains 15 residues. Germline values: CDR1 SGHAT, CDR2 FQNNGV. V shed 5 bases and J 6 bases; nucleotides not matched to a gene: 7. The chain's CDR3 is CASSPGQGALAEAFF. The CDR3 coding sequence is TGTGCCAGCAGCCCGGGACAGGGGGCGTTGGCTGAAGCTTTCTTT.

The chain links TRBV10-2 to TRBJ1-1; 9 bases map to TRBD1. The CDR3 spans 15 residues. The V gene's germline CDR1 is WSHSY and CDR2 SAAADI. Trimming at V came to 4 bases and at J to 0 bases, leaving 3 bases not matched to a gene. CDR3 DNA: TGCGCCAGCAGTGGGGGACAGGGCTTGAACACTGAAGCTTTCTTT. This translates into CASSGGQGLNTEAFF.

V and J are TRBV6-1 and TRBJ1-1, with TRBD1 as a possible D gene (6 bases). V lost 7 bases and J lost 3, with 18 bases in between. This CDR3 has 15 residues. Looked up from germline, CDR1 is MNHNS and CDR2 is SASEGT. The chain's CDR3 is CASNLPSRGYTEAFF. As DNA, the CDR3 is TGTGCCAGCAACCTACCGAGTAGGGGGTACACTGAAGCTTTCTTT.

The chain carries TRBV6-5 and TRBJ1-6; a possible D gene is TRBD1 (6 bases). Trimming pared 6 bases from V and 3 bases from J, leaving 12 bases between. The CDR3 is made up of 15 amino acids. Per germline, CDR1 MNHEY and CDR2 SVGAGI. CDR3 nucleotides: TGTGCCAGCAGCCCTACAGGGAACTATAATTCACCCCTCCACTTT. Translated, it gives CASSPTGNYNSPLHF.

The chain carries TRBV13 and TRBJ1-1; D gene unclear. CDR3 length equals 15 residues. V shed 1 base and J shed 6 bases, with 15 bases lying between them. The germline CDR1 and CDR2 sequences are PRHDT and FYEKMQ (reference sequence). The CDR3 loop reads CASSLDAGGGPEAFF. CDR3 bases: TGTGCCAGCAGCTTAGATGCAGGTGGTGGCCCTGAAGCTTTCTTT.

This chain uses TRBV27 with TRBJ2-7; no firm D call. Germline loops: CDR1 MNHEY, CDR2 SMNVEV (reference sequence). The germline V and J ends were trimmed by 5 bases and 0 bases, with 11 bases remaining between them. The CDR3 runs 14 residues. CDR3 in DNA: TGTGCCAGCAGTCCCCAGGCGAGCTCCTACGAGCAGTACTTC. Residues: CASSPQASSYEQYF.

The CDR3 region has the DNA TGCGCCAGCAGCCCTGTCCAGGCTGAAAAACTGTTTTTT. This translates into CASSPVQAEKLFF. J is TRBJ1-4 and V is TRBV4-1; D is undetermined. Germline V lookup: CDR1 MGHRA, CDR2 YSYEKL. The CDR3 totals 13 residues. V lost 4 bases and J lost 7, with 10 bases in between.

This clone was seen just once. V gene TRBV6-5 combines with J gene TRBJ2-3; 9 nucleotides agree with TRBD2. Germline V gene sequence: CDR1 MNHEY, CDR2 SVGAGI. J lost 8 bases, V lost 7 bases, and 10 bases had no gene match. The CDR3 extends over 14 amino acids. CDR3 DNA: TGTGCCAGCACCAAAGCGGGAGGTATGGGTACGCAGTATTTT. Protein sequence: CASTKAGGMGTQYF.

V gene TRBV5-8 combines with J gene TRBJ1-2; no definite D call. CDR3 length: 14 residues. With 2 bases removed from V and 7 bases from J, the gap between germline ends came to 15 bases. CDR1 and CDR2 (germline): SGHTS, YDEGEE. The CDR3 coding sequence is TGTGCCAGCAGCTTATTGGGTGGCGTTGGTGGCTACACCTTC. Protein: CASSLLGGVGGYTF.

The CDR3 DNA reads as TGTGCCAGCAGTTATCGGGGGGGTGAGCAGTTCTTC. Residues: CASSYRGGEQFF. V and J are TRBV6-5 and TRBJ2-1, with 8 bases aligning to TRBD2. V lost 3 bases to trimming and J lost 9 bases; unmatched junction nucleotides: 1. CDR1 and CDR2 from the germline V gene are MNHEY and SVGAGI. The CDR3 loop spans 12 amino acids.

This clone was seen more than once but under ten times. The chain recombines TRBV7-9 with TRBJ2-1, with a weak D call TRBD2 (6 bases). Trimming cost V 1 base and J 15 bases, with 13 bases left between them. This CDR3 contains 12 residues. Per germline, CDR1 SEHNR and CDR2 FQNEAQ (reference sequence). CDR3 loop: CASSLVADYSFF. The CDR3 DNA follows: TGTGCCAGCAGCTTAGTTGCGGACTACTCGTTCTTC.

The CDR3 loop is CASSPLKTGGYWNGYTF. The CDR3 region has the DNA TGTGCCAGCAGTCCCCTTAAGACAGGGGGCTATTGGAATGGCTACACCTTC. The chain links TRBV27 to TRBJ1-2; 10 bases match TRBD1. This CDR3 region has 17 residues. V was clipped by 5 bases and J by 6 bases; unmatched bases: 15. Germline V gives CDR1 MNHEY, CDR2 SMNVEV (reference sequence).

The chain has TRBV19 and TRBJ1-6, with unresolved D. Germline CDR1 and CDR2: LNHDA and SQIVND (reference sequence). The CDR3 loop spans 14 amino acids. The V and J ends lost 6 bases and 10 bases respectively, with 16 bases between them. CDR3 nucleotides: TGTGCCAGTAGCCACCGGGCCTTAGTCTCACCCCTCCACTTT. This sequence encodes CASSHRALVSPLHF.

The chain has TRBV11-3 and TRBJ2-5; D might be TRBD2 (6 bases). This CDR3 contains 16 residues. The ends were cut back, 8 bases at V and 2 bases at J, with 21 bases in the middle. Per germline, CDR1 SGHNT and CDR2 YENEEA. CDR3 sequence (DNA): TGTGCCAGCGTCGCTGCGCAGGGACGGGGGCAAGAGACCCAGTACTTC. Translating gives CASVAAQGRGQETQYF.

The chain carries TRBV5-4 and TRBJ2-7; 7 bases align to TRBD2. The length of the CDR3 is 16 residues. The V segment lost 3 bases and the J segment 4 bases; nucleotides outside the gene matches: 13. CDR1 SGHNT and CDR2 YYREEE come from the germline V gene (reference sequence). CDR3 in amino acids: CASSSRGGVGIYEQYF. In DNA form, the CDR3 reads TGTGCCAGCAGCTCTCGGGGAGGGGTAGGAATTTACGAGCAGTACTTC. Variable domain in full (rest from reference TRBV5-4 and TRBJ2-7): ETGVTQSPTHLIKTRGQQVTLRCSSQSGHNTVSWYQQALGQGPQFIFQYYREEENGRGNFPPRFSGLQFPNYSSELNVNALELDDSALYLCASSSRGGVGIYEQYFGPGTRLTVT.

The chain is built from TRBV6-5 and TRBJ2-1; D is possibly TRBD2 (7 bases). Trimming took off 2 bases at V and 1 base at J, with 12 bases between the two ends. The length of the CDR3 is 16 residues. Germline CDR1 reads MNHEY; CDR2 reads SVGAGI. CDR3 coding DNA: TGTGCCAGCAGTTACGCGGCGGGGGCTTCCTACAATGAGCAGTTCTTC. Its translation is CASSYAAGASYNEQFF.

This sequence joins TRBV5-1 and TRBJ1-1, with 10 bases aligning to TRBD1. Germline CDR1 SGHRS, CDR2 YFSETQ. The CDR3 runs 15 residues. Trimming at V came to 5 bases and at J to 7 bases, leaving 11 bases not matched to a gene. CDR3 amino acids: CASSDVTGGGGEAFF. The CDR3 nucleotides are TGCGCCAGCAGTGATGTGACAGGGGGCGGAGGTGAAGCTTTCTTT.

V is TRBV11-2 and J is TRBJ2-7; TRBD2 is a possible D gene (5 bases). The V end was cut by 5 bases, the J end by 4 bases, with 21 bases between. Germline V gene sequence: CDR1 SGHAT, CDR2 FQNNGV. This CDR3 is built from 16 residues. The CDR3 loop reads CASSPQLLADRYEQYF. The DNA for the CDR3 is TGTGCCAGCAGCCCTCAGCTTCTAGCCGACCGTTACGAGCAGTACTTC.

The J gene is TRBJ2-7, the V gene TRBV19; perhaps TRBD1 as D (5 bases). CDR1 is LNHDA, CDR2 SQIVND, per germline (reference sequence). V lost 4 bases to trimming and J lost 6 bases, with 13 bases between them. The CDR3 is 13 residues long. The CDR3 reads CASSREQGVEQYF. Here the CDR3 DNA reads TGTGCCAGTAGTAGAGAGCAGGGTGTCGAGCAGTACTTC.

The chain has TRBV10-1 and TRBJ2-1; D gene uncertain. The CDR3 length is 15 residues. Trimming took 4 bases from V and 0 from J, leaving 10 bases between them. Germline-derived CDR1 and CDR2 are WNHNN and SYGVQD (reference sequence). CDR3 region: CASSGTVSSYNEQFF. The CDR3 DNA reads as TGCGCCAGCAGTGGGACGGTGAGCTCCTACAATGAGCAGTTCTTC.

This chain links TRBV25-1 with TRBJ2-1; D is ambiguous. CDR1 is MGHDK, CDR2 SYGVNS, per germline. The CDR3 is 14 amino acids. V shed 3 bases and J shed 2 bases, with 8 bases lying between them. Here the CDR3 reads CASSEVGTYNEQFF. The CDR3, as DNA: TGTGCCAGCAGTGAGGTGGGAACCTACAATGAGCAGTTCTTC.